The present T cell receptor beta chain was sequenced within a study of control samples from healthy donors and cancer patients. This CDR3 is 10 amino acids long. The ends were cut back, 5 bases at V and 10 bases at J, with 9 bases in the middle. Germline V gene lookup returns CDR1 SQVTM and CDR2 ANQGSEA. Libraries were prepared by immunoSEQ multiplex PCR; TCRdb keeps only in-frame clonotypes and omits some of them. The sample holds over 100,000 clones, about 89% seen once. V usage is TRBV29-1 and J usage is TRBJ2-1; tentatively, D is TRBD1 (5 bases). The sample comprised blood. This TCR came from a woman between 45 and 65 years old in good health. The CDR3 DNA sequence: TGCAGCGTTACAGGCAAAGAGCAGTTCTTC. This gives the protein CSVTGKEQFF.